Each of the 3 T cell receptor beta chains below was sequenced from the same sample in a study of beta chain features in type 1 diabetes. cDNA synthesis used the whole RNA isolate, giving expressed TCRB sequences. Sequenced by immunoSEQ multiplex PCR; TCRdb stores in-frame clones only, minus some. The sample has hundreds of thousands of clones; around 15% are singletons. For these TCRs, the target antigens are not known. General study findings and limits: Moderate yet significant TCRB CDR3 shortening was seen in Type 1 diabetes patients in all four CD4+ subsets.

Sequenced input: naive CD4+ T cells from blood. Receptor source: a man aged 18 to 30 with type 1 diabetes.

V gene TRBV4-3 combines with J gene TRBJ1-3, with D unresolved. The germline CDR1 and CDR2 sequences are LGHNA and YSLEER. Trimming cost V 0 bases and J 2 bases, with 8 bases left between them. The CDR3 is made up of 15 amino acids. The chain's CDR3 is CASSQESQPGNTIYF. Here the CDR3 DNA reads TGCGCCAGCAGCCAAGAGAGCCAGCCTGGAAACACCATATATTTT.

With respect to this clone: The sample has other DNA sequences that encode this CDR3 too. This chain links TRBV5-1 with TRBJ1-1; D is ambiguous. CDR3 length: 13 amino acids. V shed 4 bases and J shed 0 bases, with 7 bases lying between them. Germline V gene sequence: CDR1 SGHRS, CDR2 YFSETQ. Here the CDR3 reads CASSPQVNTEAFF. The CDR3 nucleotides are TGCGCCAGCAGCCCCCAGGTGAACACTGAAGCTTTCTTT.

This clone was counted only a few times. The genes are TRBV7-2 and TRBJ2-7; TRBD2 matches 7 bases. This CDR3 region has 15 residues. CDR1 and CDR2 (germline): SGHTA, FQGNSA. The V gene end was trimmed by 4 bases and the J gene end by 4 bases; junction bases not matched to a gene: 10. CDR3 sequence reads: CASSSSLAAWYEQYF. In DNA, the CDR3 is TGTGCCAGCAGCTCCAGTCTAGCGGCATGGTACGAGCAGTACTTC.